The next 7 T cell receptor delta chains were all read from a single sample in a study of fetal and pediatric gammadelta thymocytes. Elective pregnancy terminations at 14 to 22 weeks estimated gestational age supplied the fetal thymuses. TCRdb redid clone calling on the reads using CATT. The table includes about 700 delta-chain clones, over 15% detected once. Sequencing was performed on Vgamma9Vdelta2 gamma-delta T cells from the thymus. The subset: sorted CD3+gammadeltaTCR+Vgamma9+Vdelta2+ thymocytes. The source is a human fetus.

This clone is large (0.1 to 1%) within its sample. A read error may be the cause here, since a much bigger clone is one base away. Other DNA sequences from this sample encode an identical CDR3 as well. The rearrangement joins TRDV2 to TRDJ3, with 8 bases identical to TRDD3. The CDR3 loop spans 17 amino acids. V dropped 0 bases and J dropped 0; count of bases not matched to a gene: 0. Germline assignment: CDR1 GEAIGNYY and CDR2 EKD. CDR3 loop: CACDTWGISWDTRQMFF. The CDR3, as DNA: TGTGCCTGTGACACCTGGGGGATCTCCTGGGACACCCGACAGATGTTTTTC.

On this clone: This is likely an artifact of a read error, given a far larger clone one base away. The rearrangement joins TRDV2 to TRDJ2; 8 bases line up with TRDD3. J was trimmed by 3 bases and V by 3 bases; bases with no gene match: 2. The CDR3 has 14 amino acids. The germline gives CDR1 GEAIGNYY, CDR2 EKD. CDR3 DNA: TGTGCCTGTGACCCCTGGGGGATGACAGCACAACTCTTCTTT. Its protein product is CACDPWGMTAQLFF.

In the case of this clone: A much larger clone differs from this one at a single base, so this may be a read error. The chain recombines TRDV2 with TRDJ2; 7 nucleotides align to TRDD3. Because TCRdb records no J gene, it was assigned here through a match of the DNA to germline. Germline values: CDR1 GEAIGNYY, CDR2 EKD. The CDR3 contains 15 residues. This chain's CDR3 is CAGDTGDTLTAQLFF. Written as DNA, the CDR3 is TGTGCCGGTGACACCGGGGATACTTTGACAGCACAACTCTTCTTT.

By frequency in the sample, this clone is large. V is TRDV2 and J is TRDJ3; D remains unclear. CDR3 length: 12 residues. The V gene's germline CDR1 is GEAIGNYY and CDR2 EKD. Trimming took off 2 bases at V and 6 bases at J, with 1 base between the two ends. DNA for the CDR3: TGTGCCTGTGACAAGGACACCCGACAGATGTTTTTC. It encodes CACDKDTRQMFF.

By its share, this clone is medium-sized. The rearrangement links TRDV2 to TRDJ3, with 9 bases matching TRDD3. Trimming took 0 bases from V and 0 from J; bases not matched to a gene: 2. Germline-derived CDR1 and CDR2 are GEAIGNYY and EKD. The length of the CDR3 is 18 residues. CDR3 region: CACDTVGDSSWDTRQMFF. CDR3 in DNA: TGTGCCTGTGACACCGTGGGGGATAGCTCCTGGGACACCCGACAGATGTTTTTC.

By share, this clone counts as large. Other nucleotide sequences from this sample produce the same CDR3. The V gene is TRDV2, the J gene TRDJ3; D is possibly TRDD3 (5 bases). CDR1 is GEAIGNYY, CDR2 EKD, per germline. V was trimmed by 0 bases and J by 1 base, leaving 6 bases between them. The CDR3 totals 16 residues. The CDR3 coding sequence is TGTGCCTGTGACACCTGGGGATCCTGGGACACCCGACAGATGTTTTTC. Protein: CACDTWGSWDTRQMFF.

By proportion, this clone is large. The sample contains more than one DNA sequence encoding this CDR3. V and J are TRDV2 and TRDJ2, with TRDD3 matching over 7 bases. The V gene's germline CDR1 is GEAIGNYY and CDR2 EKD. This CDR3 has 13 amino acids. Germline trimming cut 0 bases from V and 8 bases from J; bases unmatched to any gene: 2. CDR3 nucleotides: TGTGCCTGTGACACCTGGGGGACGGCACAACTCTTCTTT. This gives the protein CACDTWGTAQLFF.